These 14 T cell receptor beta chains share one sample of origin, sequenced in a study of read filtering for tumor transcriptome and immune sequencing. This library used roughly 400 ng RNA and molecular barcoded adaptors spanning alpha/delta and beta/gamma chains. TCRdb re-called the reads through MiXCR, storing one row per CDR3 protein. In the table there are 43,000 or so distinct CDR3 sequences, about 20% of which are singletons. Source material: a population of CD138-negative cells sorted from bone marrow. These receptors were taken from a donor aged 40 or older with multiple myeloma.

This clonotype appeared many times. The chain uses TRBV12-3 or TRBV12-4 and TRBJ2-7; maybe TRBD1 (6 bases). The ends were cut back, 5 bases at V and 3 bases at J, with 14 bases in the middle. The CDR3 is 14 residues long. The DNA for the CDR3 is TGTGCCAGCAGTCTTCAGGGGACGAACTACGAGCAGTACTTC. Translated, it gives CASSLQGTNYEQYF.

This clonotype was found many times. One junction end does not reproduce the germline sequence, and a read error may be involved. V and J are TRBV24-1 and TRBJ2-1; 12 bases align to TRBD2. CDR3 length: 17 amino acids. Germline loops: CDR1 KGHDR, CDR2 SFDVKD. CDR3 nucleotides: TGTGCCACCAGTGAGCCCCCTCTAGCGGGAGGGTCACATGAGCGGTTCTTC. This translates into CATSEPPLAGGSHERFF.

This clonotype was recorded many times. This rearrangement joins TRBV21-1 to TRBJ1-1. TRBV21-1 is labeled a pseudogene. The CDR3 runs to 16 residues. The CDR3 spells CASSKARKVMNTEAFF. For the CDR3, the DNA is TGTGCCAGCAGCAAAGCGCGCAAAGTCATGAACACTGAAGCTTTCTTT.

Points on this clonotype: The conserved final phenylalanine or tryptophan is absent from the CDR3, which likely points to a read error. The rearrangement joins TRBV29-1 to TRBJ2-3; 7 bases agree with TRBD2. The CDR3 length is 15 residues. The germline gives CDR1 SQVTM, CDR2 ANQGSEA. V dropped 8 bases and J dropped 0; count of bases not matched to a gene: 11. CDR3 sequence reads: CSPGGGSGSTDTQYL. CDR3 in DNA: TGCAGCCCCGGGGGTGGTAGCGGGAGCACAGATACGCAGTATCTT.

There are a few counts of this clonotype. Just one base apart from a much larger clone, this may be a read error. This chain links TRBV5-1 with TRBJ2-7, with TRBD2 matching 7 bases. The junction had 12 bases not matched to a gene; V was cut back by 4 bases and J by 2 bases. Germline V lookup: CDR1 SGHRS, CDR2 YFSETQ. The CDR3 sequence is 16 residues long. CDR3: CASSPEGTTLPYEQYF. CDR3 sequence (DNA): TGCGCCAGCAGCCCCGAAGGGACTACCCTCCCCTACGAGCAGTACTTC.

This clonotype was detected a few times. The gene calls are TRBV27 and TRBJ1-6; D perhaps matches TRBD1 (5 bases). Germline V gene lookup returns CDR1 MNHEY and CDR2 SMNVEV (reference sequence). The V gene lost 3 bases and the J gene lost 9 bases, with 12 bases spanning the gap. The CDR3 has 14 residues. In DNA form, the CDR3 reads TGTGCCAGCAGTTTCCGCGGGGGGGTTTCACCCCTCCACTTT. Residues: CASSFRGGVSPLHF.

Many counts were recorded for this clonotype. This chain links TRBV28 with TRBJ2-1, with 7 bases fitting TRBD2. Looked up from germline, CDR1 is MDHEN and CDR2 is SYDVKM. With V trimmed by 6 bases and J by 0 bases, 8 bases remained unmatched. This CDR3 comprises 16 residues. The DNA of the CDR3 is TGTGCCAGCAGGGGACCCAAGCGGGACTCCTACAATGAGCAGTTCTTC. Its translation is CASRGPKRDSYNEQFF.

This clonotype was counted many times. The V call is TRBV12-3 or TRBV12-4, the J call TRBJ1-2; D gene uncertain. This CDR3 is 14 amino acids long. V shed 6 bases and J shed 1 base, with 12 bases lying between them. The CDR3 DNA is TGTGCCAGCAGGCCGGGCCAGTATAACTATGGCTACACCTTC. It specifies CASRPGQYNYGYTF.

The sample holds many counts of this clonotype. CDR3: CASSLWLGNEQFF. CDR3 bases: TGTGCCAGCAGTTTATGGTTGGGCAATGAGCAGTTCTTC. This chain connects TRBV27 to TRBJ2-1, with D unclear. This CDR3 contains 13 residues. Germline values: CDR1 MNHEY, CDR2 SMNVEV (reference sequence). V lost 1 base to trimming and J lost 6 bases, with 7 bases between them.

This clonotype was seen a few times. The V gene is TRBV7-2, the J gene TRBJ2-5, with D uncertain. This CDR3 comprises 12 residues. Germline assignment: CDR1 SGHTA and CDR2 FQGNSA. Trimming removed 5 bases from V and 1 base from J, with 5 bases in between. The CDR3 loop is CASSPVQETQYF. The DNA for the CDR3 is TGTGCCAGCAGCCCCGTCCAAGAGACCCAGTACTTC.

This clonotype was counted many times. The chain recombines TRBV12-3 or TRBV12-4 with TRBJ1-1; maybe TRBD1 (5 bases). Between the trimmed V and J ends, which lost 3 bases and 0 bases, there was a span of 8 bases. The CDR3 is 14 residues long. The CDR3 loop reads CASSFGGVNTEAFF. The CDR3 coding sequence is TGTGCCAGCAGTTTCGGGGGGGTGAACACTGAAGCTTTCTTT.

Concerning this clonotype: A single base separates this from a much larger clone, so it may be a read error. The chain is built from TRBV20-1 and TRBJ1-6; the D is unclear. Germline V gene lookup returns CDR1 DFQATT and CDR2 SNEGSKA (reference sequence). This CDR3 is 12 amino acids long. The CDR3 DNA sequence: TGCGGTGCTAGAGTCCTGGGGTCACCCCTCCACTTT. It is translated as CGARVLGSPLHF.

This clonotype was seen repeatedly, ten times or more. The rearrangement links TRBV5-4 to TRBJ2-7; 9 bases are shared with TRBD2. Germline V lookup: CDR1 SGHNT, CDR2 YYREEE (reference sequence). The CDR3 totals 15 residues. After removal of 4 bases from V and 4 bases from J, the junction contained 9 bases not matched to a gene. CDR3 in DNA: TGTGCCAGCAGCCAGGCCTCTAGCGGGATATACGAGCAGTACTTC. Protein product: CASSQASSGIYEQYF.

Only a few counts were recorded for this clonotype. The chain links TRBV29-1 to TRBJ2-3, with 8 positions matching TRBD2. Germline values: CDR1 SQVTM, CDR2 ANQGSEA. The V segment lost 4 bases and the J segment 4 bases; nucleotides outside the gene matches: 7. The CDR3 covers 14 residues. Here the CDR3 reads CSVGASGLSDTQYF. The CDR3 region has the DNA TGCAGCGTTGGGGCTAGCGGGTTATCAGATACGCAGTATTTT.